These 25 T cell receptor beta chains share one sample of origin, sequenced in a study of OX40 agonist ivuxolimab in advanced cancers. Some clones are missing from TCRdb's copy, which holds only in-frame ones; the method was immunoSEQ multiplex PCR. The table shows some 62,000 clones, with 91% occurring only once. The sample in question was CD4+ or CD8+ T cells sorted from blood, obtained in a trial of the OX40 agonist ivuxolimab. These receptors all come from an adult with an advanced solid tumor such as melanoma, head and neck, liver or kidney cancer.

This clone has only one observation. V is TRBV4-1 and J is TRBJ2-1; 9 bases line up with TRBD1. Germline values: CDR1 MGHRA, CDR2 YSYEKL. The CDR3 contains 19 residues. V lost 0 bases to trimming and J lost 9 bases; unmatched junction nucleotides: 18. The CDR3 region is CASSQDPPGTGFSRSEQFF. CDR3 DNA sequence: TGCGCCAGCAGCCAAGATCCCCCCGGGACAGGGTTCAGCCGGAGTGAGCAGTTCTTC.

V gene TRBV12-5 combines with J gene TRBJ1-5; no firm D call. Germline V gene data show CDR1 as LGHNT and CDR2 as FRNRAP. There are 15 residues in the CDR3. The germline V and J ends were trimmed by 2 bases and 3 bases, with 11 bases remaining between them. Here the CDR3 reads CASGLSTGLNQPQHF. CDR3 coding DNA: TGTGCTAGTGGTTTGTCTACCGGACTCAATCAGCCCCAGCATTTT. The full variable domain, in which reference TRBV12-5 and TRBJ1-5 provide the parts outside the CDR3, is DARVTQTPRHKVTEMGQEVTMRCQPILGHNTVFWYRQTMMQGLELLAYFRNRAPLDDSGMPKDRFSAEMPDATLATLKIQPSEPRDSAVYFCASGLSTGLNQPQHFGDGTRLSIL.

The V call is TRBV27, the J call TRBJ2-3, with 12 nucleotides matching TRBD2. The length of the CDR3 is 16 residues. Germline loops: CDR1 MNHEY, CDR2 SMNVEV (reference sequence). V trimming: 4 bases; J trimming: 2 bases; junction bases outside the gene matches: 4. The CDR3 sequence: CASSSGTSGYTDTQYF. In nucleotides, the CDR3 is TGTGCCAGCAGTTCCGGGACTAGCGGGTACACAGATACGCAGTATTTT.

This CDR3 is CASSILIGDRGTYNEQFF. DNA for the CDR3: TGTGCCAGTAGTATCCTCATCGGGGACAGGGGCACCTACAATGAGCAGTTCTTC. This sequence joins TRBV19 and TRBJ2-1; 10 bases are shared with TRBD1. There are 18 residues in the CDR3. J lost 2 bases, V lost 3 bases, and 10 bases had no gene match. The V gene's germline CDR1 is LNHDA and CDR2 SQIVND (reference sequence). Full variable domain (missing parts from reference TRBV19 and TRBJ2-1): DGGITQSPKYLFRKEGQNVTLSCEQNLNHDAMYWYRQDPGQGLRLIYYSQIVNDFQKGDIAEGYSVSREKKESFPLTVTSAQKNPTAFYLCASSILIGDRGTYNEQFFGPGTRLTVL.

This chain joins TRBV19 and TRBJ2-7; a weak D match, TRBD2 (6 bases). The CDR3 has 15 residues. Germline V CDR1 and CDR2: LNHDA, SQIVND (reference sequence). V was clipped by 6 bases and J by 5 bases, with 20 bases between them. CDR3 residues: CASSPTSGFDNEQYF. CDR3 nucleotides: TGTGCCAGTAGCCCGACAAGCGGGTTTGATAACGAGCAGTACTTC.

The rearrangement links TRBV27 to TRBJ1-2; perhaps TRBD1 as D (6 bases). V was pared by 2 bases and J by 6 bases, with 16 bases between. The germline gives CDR1 MNHEY, CDR2 SMNVEV (reference sequence). The CDR3 runs to 15 residues. CDR3 sequence reads: CASSLRGGRANGYTF. The CDR3 DNA is TGTGCCAGCAGTTTACGAGGGGGAAGGGCGAATGGCTACACCTTC.

This chain uses TRBV4-3 with TRBJ2-7, with 9 nucleotides matching TRBD2. Germline V gene data show CDR1 as LGHNA and CDR2 as YSLEER. This CDR3 comprises 16 residues. Trimming removed 0 bases from V and 4 bases from J; junction bases left unmatched: 7. The CDR3 here is CASSQDVASGTYEQYF. CDR3 bases: TGCGCCAGCAGCCAAGATGTCGCTAGCGGGACTTACGAGCAGTACTTC.

V and J are TRBV5-6 and TRBJ2-5; TRBD2 matches at 8 bases. The CDR3 is made up of 17 amino acids. J gave up 4 bases and V 2 bases, and 13 bases lay outside the gene matches. Germline V gene sequence: CDR1 SGHDT, CDR2 YYEEEE. The CDR3 protein is CASSLGLALPPGETQYF. The CDR3, as DNA: TGTGCCAGCAGCTTAGGACTAGCTCTACCCCCGGGAGAGACCCAGTACTTC.

This clone was observed once. The rearrangement links TRBV27 to TRBJ1-5, with D perhaps matching TRBD1 (5 bases). CDR3 length equals 15 residues. Germline V gene lookup returns CDR1 MNHEY and CDR2 SMNVEV (reference sequence). With 6 bases removed from V and 1 base from J, the gap between germline ends came to 13 bases. As DNA, the CDR3 is TGTGCCAGCAGACCGCGCGGGGGGAGCAATCAGCCCCAGCATTTT. This encodes CASRPRGGSNQPQHF.

V and J are TRBV2 and TRBJ2-1, with D maybe TRBD2 (5 bases). The CDR3 spans 13 residues. The V and J ends lost 8 bases and 2 bases respectively, with 10 bases between them. Germline CDR1 is SNHLY and CDR2 is FYNNEI. CDR3 bases: TGTGCCAGCGGCCGGGGTACCTACAATGAGCAGTTCTTC. Its translation: CASGRGTYNEQFF.

About this clone itself: A junction boundary mismatches the germline segment, possibly from a read error. V usage is TRBV28 and J usage is TRBJ2-5; 13 bases are shared with TRBD2. CDR3 length: 17 residues. Germline CDR1 and CDR2: MDHEN and SYDVKM. CDR3 region: CASSIWTSGRTIETRYF. The CDR3 DNA reads as TGTGCCAGCAGTATCTGGACTAGCGGGAGAACTATAGAGACCCGGTACTTC.

The rearrangement joins TRBV15 to TRBJ2-1; 8 bases agree with TRBD2. The V gene's germline CDR1 is LNHNV and CDR2 YYDKDF (reference sequence). The CDR3 runs 15 residues. With 5 bases clipped from V and 0 bases from J, the junction kept 3 bases outside the gene matches. The DNA of the CDR3 is TGTGCCACCAGCGCGAGCGGGAGCTCCTACAATGAGCAGTTCTTC. It specifies CATSASGSSYNEQFF.

V usage is TRBV5-6 and J usage is TRBJ2-7; tentatively, D is TRBD2 (6 bases). CDR1 is SGHDT, CDR2 YYEEEE, per germline. V lost 1 base and J lost 6, with 11 bases in between. This CDR3 is 13 amino acids long. The CDR3 protein is CASSLSPGVEQYF. The DNA of the CDR3 is TGTGCCAGCAGCTTGAGCCCGGGGGTCGAGCAGTACTTC.

This chain joins TRBV15 and TRBJ1-1; TRBD1 aligns across 8 bases. Germline loops: CDR1 LNHNV, CDR2 YYDKDF (reference sequence). The CDR3 runs 18 residues. The trim removed 1 base at V and 3 bases at J, leaving 13 bases unmatched. CDR3 residues: CATSRAPGQGEGDTEAFF. The CDR3 DNA follows: TGTGCCACCAGCAGAGCACCCGGACAGGGAGAGGGGGACACTGAAGCTTTCTTT. The whole variable domain, remainder taken from reference TRBV15 and TRBJ1-1, is DAMVIQNPRYQVTQFGKPVTLSCSQTLNHNVMYWYQQKSSQAPKLLFHYYDKDFNNEADTPDNFQSRRPNTSFCFLDIRSPGLGDTAMYLCATSRAPGQGEGDTEAFFGQGTRLTVV.

The chain uses TRBV5-4 and TRBJ2-7, with 12 bases matching TRBD2. CDR1 is SGHNT and CDR2 is YYREEE in the germline V gene (reference sequence). Unmatched junction bases numbered 3, after V lost 4 bases and J lost 1 base. The CDR3 covers 15 residues. The CDR3 here is CASSNGLAGSYEQYF. DNA for the CDR3: TGTGCCAGCAGCAACGGACTAGCGGGGTCCTACGAGCAGTACTTC.

The V gene is TRBV6-1, the J gene TRBJ1-1; D not certain. V lost 1 base, J lost 1 base, and 4 bases lay in between. There are 13 residues in the CDR3. The germline gives CDR1 MNHNS, CDR2 SASEGT. CDR3 DNA: TGTGCCAGCAGTGAAGTTGCGAACACTGAAGCTTTCTTT. Translated: CASSEVANTEAFF.

The chain is built from TRBV7-9 and TRBJ1-1, with D possibly matching TRBD1 (5 bases). Germline V CDR1 and CDR2: SEHNR, FQNEAQ (reference sequence). The CDR3 covers 15 residues. Trimming cost V 1 base and J 10 bases, with 19 bases left between them. CDR3 region: CASSLDKWGREVAFF. CDR3 in DNA: TGTGCCAGCAGCTTAGACAAATGGGGCAGGGAAGTAGCTTTCTTT.

This clone has only one observation. V gene TRBV27 combines with J gene TRBJ2-3; D may be TRBD1 or TRBD2 (5 bases each). Trimming stripped 3 bases from V and 2 bases from J, with 12 bases between. The germline gives CDR1 MNHEY, CDR2 SMNVEV (reference sequence). This CDR3 is 15 amino acids long. CDR3 coding DNA: TGTGCCAGCAGTTTTGGAAGCGGACACACAGATACGCAGTATTTT. It yields the protein CASSFGSGHTDTQYF.

V is TRBV4-3 and J is TRBJ2-3, with 14 bases identical to TRBD2. J was trimmed by 2 bases and V by 0 bases; bases with no gene match: 16. The germline CDR1 and CDR2 sequences are LGHNA and YSLEER. This CDR3 comprises 22 residues. Written as DNA, the CDR3 is TGCGCCAGCAGCCAAGATGGGGGGCCGGGACTAGCGGGAGCGTGGGACACAGATACGCAGTATTTT. Protein sequence: CASSQDGGPGLAGAWDTDTQYF.

The chain is built from TRBV5-6 and TRBJ2-5; D possibly corresponds to TRBD1 (6 bases). Germline CDR1 reads SGHDT; CDR2 reads YYEEEE. V was cut by 2 bases and J by 4 bases, with 12 bases left in between. The CDR3 is 14 residues long. The CDR3 DNA sequence: TGTGCCAGCAGCTTAGGGACACTTCGAGAGACCCAGTACTTC. Amino acid sequence: CASSLGTLRETQYF. The whole variable domain, remainder taken from reference TRBV5-6 and TRBJ2-5, is DAGVTQSPTHLIKTRGQQVTLRCSPKSGHDTVSWYQQALGQGPQFIFQYYEEEERQRGNFPDRFSGHQFPNYSSELNVNALLLGDSALYLCASSLGTLRETQYFGPGTRLLVL.

The rearrangement uses TRBV11-1 and TRBJ2-7, with 7 bases identical to TRBD2. Germline V gene lookup returns CDR1 SGHAT and CDR2 FQDESV (reference sequence). The CDR3 sequence is 16 residues long. Trimming took 1 base from V and 1 from J; bases not matched to a gene: 7. The CDR3 coding sequence is TGTGCCAGCAGCTTAGGTCGCGGGAGTCTATCCTACGAGCAGTACTTC. Amino acid sequence: CASSLGRGSLSYEQYF.

This chain joins TRBV28 and TRBJ1-5, with D maybe TRBD1 (5 bases). Germline assignment: CDR1 MDHEN and CDR2 SYDVKM. V was pared by 2 bases and J by 9 bases, with 14 bases between. This CDR3 is 14 amino acids long. The CDR3 region is CASSLGGTDRPQHF. The CDR3 bases are TGTGCCAGCAGTTTAGGCGGGACCGACCGGCCCCAGCATTTT.

The rearrangement uses TRBV28 and TRBJ2-3, with D possibly TRBD2 on 6 matching bases. This CDR3 has 14 residues. The ends were cut back, 7 bases at V and 2 bases at J, with 13 bases in the middle. Germline CDR1 is MDHEN and CDR2 is SYDVKM. The DNA of the CDR3 is TGTGCCAGCAACCGGGAGACTAACACAGATACGCAGTATTTT. Translation gives CASNRETNTDTQYF.

The chain links TRBV19 to TRBJ2-3; TRBD2 might be the D (6 bases). The ends were cut back, 0 bases at V and 5 bases at J, with 18 bases in the middle. The CDR3 is made up of 17 amino acids. Germline CDR1 is LNHDA and CDR2 is SQIVND (reference sequence). CDR3 residues: CASSIDVVGGTGDTQYF. The CDR3 DNA is TGTGCCAGTAGTATAGATGTCGTCGGGGGAACAGGAGATACGCAGTATTTT.

This chain connects TRBV11-2 to TRBJ2-7; D call uncertain. Germline CDR1 and CDR2: SGHAT and FQNNGV. The ends were cut back, 6 bases at V and 1 base at J, with 7 bases in the middle. This CDR3 comprises 12 residues. The CDR3 is CASSLSSYEQYF. CDR3 bases: TGTGCCAGCAGTTTGAGTTCCTACGAGCAGTACTTC. The full variable domain, rest sourced from reference TRBV11-2 and TRBJ2-7, is EAGVAQSPRYKIIEKRQSVAFWCNPISGHATLYWYQQILGQGPKLLIQFQNNGVVDDSQLPKDRFSAERLKGVDSTLKIQPAKLEDSAVYLCASSLSSYEQYFGPGTRLTVT.